This entry concerns a single TCR beta chain. This sample is part of a study of OX40 agonist ivuxolimab in advanced cancers. The ends lost 0 bases at V and 2 bases at J; junction bases unmatched: 3. From germline, CDR1 is LGHNA and CDR2 YSLEER. The CDR3 has 15 amino acids. The assay was immunoSEQ multiplex PCR, and TCRdb's table has in-frame clones only and misses some. The data contain more than 10,000 clones, less than 85% of them seen just once; the ten biggest clones take up approximately 30%. The sequencing used CD4+ or CD8+ T cells sorted from blood, collected in a trial of the OX40 agonist ivuxolimab. The chain joins TRBV4-3 to TRBJ2-7, with 8 bases matching TRBD1. This receptor was obtained from an adult with an advanced solid tumor such as melanoma, head and neck, liver or kidney cancer. The CDR3 bases are TGCGCCAGCAGCCAAGACAGGACAGGGCCCTACGAGCAGTACTTC. Translating it yields CASSQDRTGPYEQYF.